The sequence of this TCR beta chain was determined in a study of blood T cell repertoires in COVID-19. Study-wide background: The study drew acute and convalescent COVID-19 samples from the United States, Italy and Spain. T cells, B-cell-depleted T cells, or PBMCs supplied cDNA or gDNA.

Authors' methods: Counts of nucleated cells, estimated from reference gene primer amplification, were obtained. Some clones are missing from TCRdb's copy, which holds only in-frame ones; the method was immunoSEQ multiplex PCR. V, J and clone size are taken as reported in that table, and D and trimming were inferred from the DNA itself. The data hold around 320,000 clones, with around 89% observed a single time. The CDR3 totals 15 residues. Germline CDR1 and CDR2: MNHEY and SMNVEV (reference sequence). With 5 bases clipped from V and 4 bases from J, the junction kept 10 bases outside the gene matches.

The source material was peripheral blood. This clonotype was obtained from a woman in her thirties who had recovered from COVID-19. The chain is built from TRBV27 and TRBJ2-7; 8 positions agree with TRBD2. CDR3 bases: TGTGCCAGCAGTCGTAACGGGGCGGGGGGTTACGAGCAGTACTTC. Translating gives CASSRNGAGGYEQYF.